Following are 26 T cell receptor beta chains from one sample sequenced in a study of blood T cell repertoires in COVID-19. TCRdb's copy holds only in-frame clones and misses some; the assay was immunoSEQ multiplex PCR. The profile shows 60,000 to 70,000 clones, about four fifths of them singletons. Sequencing was carried out using peripheral blood. These receptors all stem from a woman between 55 and 75 years old with acute or convalescent COVID-19.

The chain uses TRBV3-1 (or the pseudogene TRBV3-2) and TRBJ1-6, with D perhaps matching TRBD1 (6 bases). Germline V gene data show CDR1 as LGHDT and CDR2 as YNNKEL (reference sequence). Trimming took 4 bases from V and 5 from J, leaving 15 bases between them. CDR3 length: 16 amino acids. CDR3 coding DNA: TGTGCCAGCAGCCGACTTGGGACAAAGAATAATTCACCCCTCCACTTT. Translation: CASSRLGTKNNSPLHF.

This clone has just a few counts. V gene TRBV19 combines with J gene TRBJ2-2; D is possibly TRBD2 (5 bases). Germline V gives CDR1 LNHDA, CDR2 SQIVND (reference sequence). This CDR3 has 18 amino acids. Trimming stripped 4 bases from V and 1 base from J, with 19 bases between. Written as DNA, the CDR3 is TGTGCCAGTAGTAACCGAGGGAAACCCGGCGGGAACACCGGGGAGCTGTTTTTT. Its translation is CASSNRGKPGGNTGELFF.

J is TRBJ2-2 and V is TRBV16, with 7 nucleotides matching TRBD1. With V trimmed by 4 bases and J by 5 bases, 4 bases remained unmatched. Per the germline V gene, CDR1 is KGHSY and CDR2 is FQNENV. CDR3 length equals 14 residues. The CDR3 DNA reads as TGTGCCAGCAGCCCTCAACAGGGGACCGGGGAGCTGTTTTTT. Its translation is CASSPQQGTGELFF.

The chain has TRBV30 and TRBJ1-1; no clear D. The germline V gene encodes CDR1 GTSNPN and CDR2 SVGIG (reference sequence). Trimming left V 1 base short and J 11 bases short, with 17 bases between. The CDR3 consists of 13 residues. CDR3 sequence: CAWSDPRPGGAFF. CDR3 bases: TGTGCCTGGAGTGATCCAAGACCCGGAGGGGCTTTCTTT. The full variable domain, rest sourced from reference TRBV30 and TRBJ1-1, is SQTIHQWPATLVQPVGSPLSLECTVEGTSNPNLYWYRQAAGRGLQLLFYSVGIGQISSEVPQNLSASRPQDRQFILSSKKLLLSDSGFYLCAWSDPRPGGAFFGQGTRLTVV.

The chain carries TRBV7-2 and TRBJ2-7; 10 bases agree with TRBD2. Germline loops: CDR1 SGHTA, CDR2 FQGNSA. With 2 bases clipped from V and 4 bases from J, the junction kept 2 bases outside the gene matches. This CDR3 spans 14 amino acids. For the CDR3, the DNA is TGTGCCAGCAGCTTAACTAGCGGGGTGTACGAGCAGTACTTC. The encoded protein is CASSLTSGVYEQYF.

This chain joins TRBV9 and TRBJ2-3; D remains ambiguous. There are 14 residues in the CDR3. V dropped 1 base and J dropped 0 bases, with 6 bases sitting between them. In germline, CDR1 is SGDLS, CDR2 YYNGEE. The CDR3 region is CASSVLESTDTQYF. Here the CDR3 DNA reads TGTGCCAGCAGCGTATTAGAAAGCACAGATACGCAGTATTTT.

The chain is built from TRBV7-9 and TRBJ2-7, with 8 positions matching TRBD1. CDR3 size: 16 residues. The germline V gene has CDR1 SEHNR and CDR2 FQNEAQ (reference sequence). V trimming: 0 bases; J trimming: 0 bases; junction bases outside the gene matches: 4. The CDR3 here is CASSLARTGISYEQYF. The DNA for the CDR3 is TGTGCCAGCAGCTTAGCAAGGACAGGGATCTCCTACGAGCAGTACTTC.

This clone showed up just a few times. The sample contains more than one DNA sequence encoding this CDR3. This sequence joins TRBV9 and TRBJ1-1; no reliable D call. CDR3 length equals 13 residues. Germline CDR1 SGDLS, CDR2 YYNGEE. V was clipped by 3 bases and J by 2 bases, with 8 bases between them. The CDR3 coding sequence is TGTGCCAGCAGCGGGGGAGCAAACACTGAAGCTTTCTTT. Translated: CASSGGANTEAFF.

This clone has ten or more counts. The chain carries TRBV27 and TRBJ1-1; 8 nucleotides agree with TRBD1. J gave up 1 base and V 2 bases, and 0 bases lay outside the gene matches. The CDR3 is made up of 14 amino acids. Germline V gives CDR1 MNHEY, CDR2 SMNVEV (reference sequence). CDR3 residues: CASSLGTGNTEAFF. CDR3 sequence (DNA): TGTGCCAGCAGTTTAGGGACAGGGAACACTGAAGCTTTCTTT.

The V and J genes are TRBV3-1 (or the pseudogene TRBV3-2) and TRBJ1-6, with D tentatively TRBD1 (5 bases). The CDR3 runs 15 residues. CDR1 is LGHDT, CDR2 YNNKEL, per germline (reference sequence). The V and J ends lost 0 bases and 13 bases respectively, with 16 bases between them. CDR3 protein: CASSQDARALTPLHF. CDR3 nucleotide sequence: TGTGCCAGCAGCCAAGATGCCAGGGCCCTTACGCCCCTCCACTTT.

This sequence joins TRBV27 and TRBJ1-2; 9 bases agree with TRBD1. Germline loops: CDR1 MNHEY, CDR2 SMNVEV (reference sequence). The V segment lost 8 bases and the J segment 6 bases; nucleotides outside the gene matches: 16. The CDR3 totals 16 residues. CDR3 loop: CASGSGTGKIGHGYTF. In DNA, the CDR3 is TGTGCCAGCGGATCCGGGACAGGGAAAATAGGTCATGGCTACACCTTC.

This chain uses TRBV2 with TRBJ1-4, with TRBD1 matching over 9 bases. The CDR3 contains 16 residues. Per the germline V gene, CDR1 is SNHLY and CDR2 is FYNNEI. V was clipped by 6 bases and J by 5 bases; unmatched bases: 10. The CDR3 region is CASSSPQDRGNEKLFF. For the CDR3, the DNA is TGTGCCAGCAGCTCTCCCCAGGACAGGGGCAATGAAAAACTGTTTTTT.

V usage is TRBV5-1 and J usage is TRBJ1-6; D might be TRBD1 (5 bases). The germline V gene has CDR1 SGHRS and CDR2 YFSETQ. The CDR3 has 16 amino acids. Trimming shortened V by 2 bases and J by 5 bases, and 14 bases separated the two germline ends. This chain's CDR3 is CASSLSSGLNNSPLHF. CDR3 nucleotides: TGCGCCAGCAGCTTATCCTCGGGACTTAATAATTCACCCCTCCACTTT. The full variable domain, in which reference TRBV5-1 and TRBJ1-6 provide the parts outside the CDR3, is KAGVTQTPRYLIKTRGQQVTLSCSPISGHRSVSWYQQTPGQGLQFLFEYFSETQRNKGNFPGRFSGRQFSNSRSEMNVSTLELGDSALYLCASSLSSGLNNSPLHFGNGTRLTVT.

The rearrangement links TRBV3-1 (or the pseudogene TRBV3-2) to TRBJ2-6; 9 nucleotides line up with TRBD1. J was trimmed by 0 bases and V by 4 bases; bases with no gene match: 4. The CDR3 covers 17 residues. Germline V lookup: CDR1 LGHDT, CDR2 YNNKEL (reference sequence). The DNA for the CDR3 is TGTGCCAGCAGCCCAGGGACAGGGCCCTCTGGGGCCAACGTCCTGACTTTC. Its protein is CASSPGTGPSGANVLTF.

The rearrangement uses TRBV18 and TRBJ2-1; D possibly corresponds to TRBD2 (6 bases). The CDR3 sequence is 14 residues long. Germline CDR1 KGHSH, CDR2 LQKENI. V lost 3 bases and J 9 bases, leaving 15 bases between the germline ends. The CDR3 loop is CASSPGLTEGEQFF. The CDR3 bases are TGTGCCAGCTCACCGGGACTTACAGAAGGTGAGCAGTTCTTC.

V usage is TRBV21-1 and J usage is TRBJ2-3; TRBD1 is the table's D call, not checked against the DNA. TRBV21-1 is flagged as a pseudogene. The CDR3 contains 14 residues. The CDR3 loop reads CASSKGAGRDTQYF. The CDR3 DNA follows: TGTGCCAGCAGCAAAGGGGCAGGAAGAGATACGCAGTATTTT.

The chain combines TRBV25-1 with TRBJ1-2; the D is unclear. CDR1 is MGHDK and CDR2 is SYGVNS in the germline V gene. V lost 6 bases and J lost 1, with 9 bases in between. This CDR3 comprises 13 residues. CDR3 bases: TGTGCCAGCAGCAAAGGGAGTAACTATGGCTACACCTTC. Its protein product is CASSKGSNYGYTF.

This clone was observed a few times. This sequence joins TRBV6-5 and TRBJ1-2, with 7 bases fitting TRBD1. The CDR3 has 13 residues. CDR1 MNHEY and CDR2 SVGAGI come from the germline V gene. V trimming: 7 bases; J trimming: 4 bases; junction bases outside the gene matches: 6. This CDR3 reads CASTADRVYGYTF. The CDR3, as DNA: TGTGCCAGCACCGCAGACAGGGTCTATGGCTACACCTTC.

The chain uses TRBV6-5 and TRBJ1-2, with TRBD1 matching 8 bases. After removal of 0 bases from V and 7 bases from J, the junction contained 4 bases not matched to a gene. The CDR3 length is 14 residues. The germline gives CDR1 MNHEY, CDR2 SVGAGI. CDR3 protein: CASSYSTGEGGYTF. The CDR3 DNA reads as TGTGCCAGCAGTTACTCGACAGGGGAGGGTGGCTACACCTTC.

In DNA, the CDR3 is TGTGCCAGCAGCCCCCAAACCTGGGAGGGAAACACCATATATTTT. This translates into CASSPQTWEGNTIYF. This chain connects TRBV7-9 to TRBJ1-3; D uncertain. Trimming removed 5 bases from V and 4 bases from J, with 15 bases in between. The CDR3 covers 15 residues. CDR1 and CDR2 from the germline V gene are SEHNR and FQNEAQ (reference sequence).

The J gene is TRBJ2-1, the V gene TRBV29-1; D possibly corresponds to TRBD1 (6 bases). V was pared by 2 bases and J by 3 bases, with 8 bases between. There are 13 residues in the CDR3. Germline V gene data show CDR1 as SQVTM and CDR2 as ANQGSEA. CDR3 protein: CSVETGFYNEQFF. Here the CDR3 DNA reads TGCAGCGTTGAAACAGGGTTCTACAATGAGCAGTTCTTC.

This chain links TRBV24-1 with TRBJ2-4; 8 bases align to TRBD2. V was pared by 4 bases and J by 4 bases, with 5 bases of the junction left unmatched. There are 15 residues in the CDR3. CDR1 and CDR2 from the germline V gene are KGHDR and SFDVKD. CDR3 residues: CATSDGGARKNIQYF. As DNA, the CDR3 is TGTGCCACCAGTGACGGGGGGGCTAGAAAAAACATTCAGTACTTC.

This chain joins TRBV30 and TRBJ1-5; 9 bases align to TRBD1. The CDR3 runs to 16 residues. Germline CDR1 GTSNPN, CDR2 SVGIG (reference sequence). V gave up 0 bases and J gave up 6 bases; unmatched junction bases: 9. CDR3 sequence reads: CAWSVGGQGESQPQHF. Here the CDR3 DNA reads TGTGCCTGGAGTGTTGGGGGACAGGGTGAGTCTCAGCCCCAGCATTTT.

The chain couples TRBV6-4 to TRBJ1-2; D not certain. This CDR3 is 14 amino acids long. Germline lookup yields CDR1 MRHNA and CDR2 SNTAGT. V lost 0 bases and J lost 7, with 12 bases in between. The CDR3 region has the DNA TGTGCCAGCAGTGACTCGTCCTCTTCAGGTGGCTACACCTTC. It codes for CASSDSSSSGGYTF.

The V call is TRBV6-1, the J call TRBJ2-3; no clear D. The CDR3 spans 15 residues. Trimming shortened V by 2 bases and J by 0 bases, and 9 bases separated the two germline ends. The germline V gene encodes CDR1 MNHNS and CDR2 SASEGT. The CDR3 nucleotides read TGTGCCAGCAGTGAATATCTGTCTAGCACAGATACGCAGTATTTT. It codes for CASSEYLSSTDTQYF.

The V and J genes are TRBV9 and TRBJ2-3; D is possibly TRBD2 (6 bases). Per the germline V gene, CDR1 is SGDLS and CDR2 is YYNGEE. This CDR3 has 18 residues. V was clipped by 1 base and J by 0 bases, with 18 bases between them. CDR3: CASSVLPSRAGSTDTQYF. The DNA for the CDR3 is TGTGCCAGCAGCGTACTCCCTTCGAGGGCGGGGAGCACAGATACGCAGTATTTT.